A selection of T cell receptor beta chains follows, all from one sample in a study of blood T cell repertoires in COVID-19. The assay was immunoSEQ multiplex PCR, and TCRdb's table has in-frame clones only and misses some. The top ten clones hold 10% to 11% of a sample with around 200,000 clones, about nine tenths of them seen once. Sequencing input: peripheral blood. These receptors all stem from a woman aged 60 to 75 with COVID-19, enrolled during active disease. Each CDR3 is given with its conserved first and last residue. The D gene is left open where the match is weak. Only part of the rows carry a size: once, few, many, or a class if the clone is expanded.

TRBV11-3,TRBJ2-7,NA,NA,TGTGCCAGCAGCGCCGCGGGCTCCTACGAGCAGTACTTC,CASSAAGSYEQYF
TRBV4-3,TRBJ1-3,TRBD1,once,TGCGCCAGCAGCCACCTAACTGGACAGGGCGGAAACACCATATATTTT,CASSHLTGQGGNTIYF
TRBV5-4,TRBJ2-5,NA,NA,TGTGCCAGCAGCGTTCTGGCAACCCAAGAGACCCAGTACTTC,CASSVLATQETQYF
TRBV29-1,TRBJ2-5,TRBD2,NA,TGCAGCGCCAATCAGGGAGGGAATAGGGAGACCCAGTACTTC,CSANQGGNRETQYF
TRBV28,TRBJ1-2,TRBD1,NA,TGTGCCAGCAGTTTACAGGGGGCCTATGGCTACACCTTC,CASSLQGAYGYTF
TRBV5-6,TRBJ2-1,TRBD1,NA,TGTGCCAGCAGCGCTGGGACAGCCTACAATGAGCAGTTCTTC,CASSAGTAYNEQFF
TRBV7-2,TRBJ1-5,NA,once,TGTGCCAGCAGCCGAGACGGGGGGCACGCCCAGCATTTT,CASSRDGGHAQHF
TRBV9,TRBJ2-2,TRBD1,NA,TGTGCCAGCAGGGGACAGGGGACCACCGGGGAGCTGTTTTTT,CASRGQGTTGELFF
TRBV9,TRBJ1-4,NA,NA,TGTGCCAGCAGCGTAGGGGGCAGCCATAATGAAAAACTGTTTTTT,CASSVGGSHNEKLFF
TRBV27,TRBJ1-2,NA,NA,TGTGCCAGCAGGTTCAGGGAAGGGTTTAACTATGGCTACACCTTC,CASRFREGFNYGYTF
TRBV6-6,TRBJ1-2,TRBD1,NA,TGTGCCAGCAGTCCCTCCGGGACAGGGGGTAACTATGGCTACACCTTC,CASSPSGTGGNYGYTF
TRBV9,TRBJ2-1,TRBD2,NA,TGTGCCAGCCAACCGTTAGCGGGAGTCTACAATGAGCAGTTCTTC,CASQPLAGVYNEQFF
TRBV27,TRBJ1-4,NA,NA,TGTGCCAGCAGTTCGCTCTTAGCGGGGAATGAAAAACTGTTTTTT,CASSSLLAGNEKLFF
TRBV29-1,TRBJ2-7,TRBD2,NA,TGCAGCGTGGGGACTAGCGGGAGGACCTACGAGCAGTACTTC,CSVGTSGRTYEQYF
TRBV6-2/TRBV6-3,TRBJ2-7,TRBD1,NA,TGTGCCAGCAGTCTCCGGTCAGGGACAGGGAGGTCCTACGAGCAGTACTTC,CASSLRSGTGRSYEQYF
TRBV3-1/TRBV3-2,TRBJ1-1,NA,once,TGTGCCAGCAGCCAAGACGGTGGCGACAAGCCCTCCTACATGAACACTGAAGCTTTCTTT,CASSQDGGDKPSYMNTEAFF
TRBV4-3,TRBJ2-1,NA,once,TGCGCCAGCAGCCAAGTGCGCCAAGGGGGCTACAATGAGCAGTTCTTC,CASSQVRQGGYNEQFF
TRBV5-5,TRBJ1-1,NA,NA,TGTGCCAGCAGCTTGGGACAAAAGGTGCACCCTGAAGCTTTCTTT,CASSLGQKVHPEAFF
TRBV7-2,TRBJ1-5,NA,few,TGTGCCAGCAGCTGGGACTCTAGCAATCAGCCCCAGCATTTT,CASSWDSSNQPQHF
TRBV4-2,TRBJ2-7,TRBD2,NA,TGTGCCAGCAGCCAAGATCGGCTAGCGGGAGCCGACGAGCAGTACTTC,CASSQDRLAGADEQYF